This T cell receptor (beta chain) was obtained from a study of blood T cell repertoires in COVID-19. This clone is a singleton in its sample. V was clipped by 4 bases and J by 5 bases, with 6 bases between them. Germline lookup yields CDR1 LNHDA and CDR2 SQIVND (reference sequence). The CDR3 length is 12 residues. Libraries were prepared by immunoSEQ multiplex PCR; TCRdb keeps only in-frame clonotypes and omits some of them. Among some 270,000 clones listed, approximately 89% were seen once. Source material: peripheral blood. The J gene is TRBJ1-3, the V gene TRBV19; D is ambiguous. The receptor was derived from a man aged 40-49 years with active or convalescent COVID-19. CDR3 coding DNA: TGTGCCAGTAGTAGCGTCAGAAACACCATATATTTT. Its protein is CASSSVRNTIYF.